Below, 32 T cell receptor beta chains from the same sample are listed, as sequenced in a study of human T cells and chemical hapten exposure (dated by TCRdb to about 2021). The time point tag for this specimen amounts to: patch test 3, about 24 weeks after DPC sensitization. This specimen's treatment or condition label, interpreted: therapeutic diphenylcyclopropenone sensitization with weekly scalp DPC. Receptor libraries were prepared by RACE. Sequencing took place on a NextSeq 500. Clones were called with MiXCR by TCRdb after fastp trimmed the public reads at Q25, and only in-frame beta chains were retained. Each entry merges the rows of one CDR3 protein and shows their most common DNA and genes. Within this sample are some 91,000 distinct CDR3 sequences, with less than 35% of them counted one time only. Of the sample, around a tenth falls within the top ten clones. This specimen was whole blood, taken in connection with sensitization to the hapten diphenylcyclopropenone (DPC). The source is a middle-aged man with alopecia areata. Some clones in this sample may be carry-over from other donors' samples.

This clonotype was seen only a few times. The genes are TRBV19 and TRBJ2-5, with 7 positions matching TRBD1. CDR1 and CDR2 from the germline V gene are LNHDA and SQIVND (reference sequence). The CDR3 spans 14 residues. V lost 4 bases and J lost 1; bases outside the gene matches: 3. The CDR3 region is CASSTHRGQETQYF. DNA of the CDR3: TGTGCCAGTAGTACTCACAGGGGCCAAGAGACCCAGTACTTC.

The chain uses TRBV3-1 and TRBJ2-2; D perhaps matches TRBD2 (5 bases). This CDR3 comprises 15 residues. Trimming took off 4 bases at V and 6 bases at J, with 15 bases between the two ends. Germline-derived CDR1 and CDR2 are LGHDT and YNNKEL (reference sequence). DNA for the CDR3: TGTGCCAGCAGCCGGAATGCGCGGGTGGCCGGGGAGCTGTTTTTT. This translates into CASSRNARVAGELFF.

The chain is built from TRBV6-1 and TRBJ2-7; D tentatively fits TRBD1 or TRBD2 (5 bases each). V dropped 6 bases and J dropped 2 bases, with 17 bases sitting between them. The CDR3 spans 15 residues. Germline CDR1 and CDR2: MNHNS and SASEGT. The CDR3 coding sequence is TGTGCCAGCAGGGGGACGGCAAGGGACCCCTACGAGCAGTACTTC. Protein sequence: CASRGTARDPYEQYF.

This clonotype was seen repeatedly, ten times or more. V and J are TRBV20-1 and TRBJ2-7; 8 bases are a match to TRBD2. Germline CDR1 reads DFQATT; CDR2 reads SNEGSKA (reference sequence). The V gene end was trimmed by 0 bases and the J gene end by 1 base; junction bases not matched to a gene: 11. The CDR3 is made up of 17 amino acids. As DNA, the CDR3 is TGCAGTGCTAGAGAGATGTCGGGACTAGATTTTTCCTACGAGCAGTACTTC. Protein: CSAREMSGLDFSYEQYF.

The chain carries TRBV11-2 and TRBJ1-1; 7 bases agree with TRBD1. Unmatched junction bases numbered 7, after V lost 3 bases and J lost 0 bases. Germline CDR1 SGHAT, CDR2 FQNNGV. The CDR3 totals 16 residues. CDR3 sequence reads: CASSFRDSDMNTEAFF. The CDR3 DNA is TGTGCCAGCAGCTTCCGGGACAGCGACATGAACACTGAAGCTTTCTTT.

This chain uses TRBV7-3 with TRBJ2-5; perhaps TRBD1 as D (6 bases). Trimming removed 5 bases at V and 1 base at J, with 11 bases between. The CDR3 is 14 residues long. Germline V CDR1 and CDR2: SGHTA, FQGTGA. DNA of the CDR3: TGTGCCAGCAGCCTCACAGGGACCCAAGAGACCCAGTACTTC. It translates to CASSLTGTQETQYF.

This clonotype came up a few times. The V gene is TRBV20-1, the J gene TRBJ2-7, with TRBD2 matching over 15 bases. The CDR3 loop spans 14 amino acids. The J segment lost 9 bases and the V segment lost 1 base, leaving 4 bases of the junction unmatched. CDR1 and CDR2 (germline): DFQATT, SNEGSKA (reference sequence). The CDR3 coding sequence is TGCAGTGCTAGAGGGACTAGCGGGAGGGCCGGGCAGTACTTC. Its translation: CSARGTSGRAGQYF.

The chain uses TRBV7-9 and TRBJ2-6; TRBD1 is a possible D gene (6 bases). This CDR3 region has 15 residues. Germline V gene lookup returns CDR1 SEHNR and CDR2 FQNEAQ (reference sequence). V was cut by 4 bases and J by 3 bases, with 10 bases left in between. CDR3 sequence (DNA): TGTGCCAGCAGCTCCTACAGGGATGGGGCCAACGTCCTGACTTTC. Translating gives CASSSYRDGANVLTF.

In this sample, this clonotype turned up a few times. This sequence joins TRBV2 and TRBJ2-7, with D possibly TRBD2 on 5 matching bases. The germline CDR1 and CDR2 sequences are SNHLY and FYNNEI. V shed 7 bases and J shed 5 bases, with 9 bases lying between them. This CDR3 spans 11 amino acids. The CDR3 coding sequence is TGTGCCAGCACCGAGGAGGACGAGCAGTACTTC. Translating gives CASTEEDEQYF.

For the CDR3, the DNA is TGTGCCAGCCGACATGGGAGTACTGAAGCTTTCTTT. It specifies CASRHGSTEAFF. This rearrangement joins TRBV28 to TRBJ1-1; D gene ambiguous. This CDR3 is 12 amino acids long. Germline CDR1 is MDHEN and CDR2 is SYDVKM. V was shortened by 8 bases and J by 5 bases, with 12 bases between the two germline ends.

The chain carries TRBV20-1 and TRBJ2-7; no clear D. This CDR3 has 13 amino acids. Trimming removed 5 bases from V and 0 bases from J, with 11 bases in between. The germline V gene has CDR1 DFQATT and CDR2 SNEGSKA (reference sequence). This CDR3 reads CSAQRRSSYEQYF. Written as DNA, the CDR3 is TGCAGTGCTCAGCGACGGAGCTCCTACGAGCAGTACTTC.

The chain uses TRBV7-9 and TRBJ2-7; 11 bases are shared with TRBD2. The junction had 13 bases not matched to a gene; V was cut back by 5 bases and J by 7 bases. CDR1 is SEHNR, CDR2 FQNEAQ, per germline (reference sequence). The CDR3 runs 16 residues. This CDR3 reads CASSRSGTSGPLEQYF. The DNA of the CDR3 is TGTGCCAGCAGCCGGTCCGGGACTAGCGGCCCCCTGGAGCAGTACTTC.

The gene calls are TRBV6-5 and TRBJ1-3; possibly TRBD1 for D (6 bases). In germline, CDR1 is MNHEY, CDR2 SVGAGI. V lost 6 bases, J lost 0 bases, and 12 bases lay in between. This CDR3 is 15 amino acids long. The CDR3 loop reads CASRRQVDSGNTIYF. The CDR3 DNA is TGTGCCAGCAGACGACAGGTGGACTCTGGAAACACCATATATTTT.

The chain has TRBV7-9 and TRBJ2-1; TRBD1 or TRBD2 may be the D gene (5 bases each). The CDR3 has 16 amino acids. Trimming removed 5 bases from V and 4 bases from J, with 18 bases in between. In germline, CDR1 is SEHNR, CDR2 FQNEAQ (reference sequence). CDR3 loop: CASSPGMRQRYNEQFF. CDR3 in DNA: TGTGCCAGCAGCCCGGGAATGCGACAGAGGTACAATGAGCAGTTCTTC.

This clonotype has a handful of counts. The genes are TRBV20-1 and TRBJ2-1; 7 bases align to TRBD1. The CDR3 is made up of 12 amino acids. The germline V gene has CDR1 DFQATT and CDR2 SNEGSKA (reference sequence). Trimming took 6 bases from V and 4 from J; bases not matched to a gene: 3. The CDR3 sequence is CSAVTGYNEQFF. The CDR3 nucleotides read TGCAGTGCGGTGACAGGGTACAATGAGCAGTTCTTC.

The chain joins TRBV12-3 or TRBV12-4 to TRBJ2-5; 8 positions match TRBD1. Trimming took 8 bases from V and 3 from J; bases not matched to a gene: 5. The CDR3 sequence is 13 residues long. Written as DNA, the CDR3 is TGTGCCAGCCAAACAGGGGGGAAAGAGACCCAGTACTTC. Amino acid sequence: CASQTGGKETQYF.

This clonotype was seen a few times. The chain has TRBV12-3 or TRBV12-4 and TRBJ2-7; weak D call: TRBD2 (5 bases). This CDR3 spans 14 amino acids. V was clipped by 1 base and J by 7 bases, with 14 bases between them. The CDR3 coding sequence is TGTGCCAGCAGTTTAGGGCGGGCGGTTCTGGAGCAGTACTTC. Protein product: CASSLGRAVLEQYF.

This clonotype has more than one count but fewer than ten. This sequence joins TRBV27 and TRBJ2-5; D is ambiguous. The CDR3 runs to 10 residues. The V gene's germline CDR1 is MNHEY and CDR2 SMNVEV (reference sequence). The V gene lost 4 bases and the J gene lost 5 bases, with 2 bases spanning the gap. CDR3 protein: CASSCETQYF. CDR3 coding DNA: TGTGCCAGCAGTTGTGAGACCCAGTACTTC.

The chain recombines TRBV28 with TRBJ2-7; the match to TRBD2 covers 11 bases. Germline V CDR1 and CDR2: MDHEN, SYDVKM. The CDR3 runs 16 residues. V was clipped by 5 bases and J by 3 bases; unmatched bases: 9. CDR3 in DNA: TGTGCCAGCAGTGCACCCGGGACTAGCGGTAGCTACGAGCAGTACTTC. This translates into CASSAPGTSGSYEQYF.

This clonotype was observed a handful of times. This sequence joins TRBV3-1 and TRBJ2-7; 7 nucleotides line up with TRBD1. V was pared by 4 bases and J by 4 bases, with 4 bases of the junction left unmatched. Per germline, CDR1 LGHDT and CDR2 YNNKEL (reference sequence). CDR3 length: 13 amino acids. The CDR3 region has the DNA TGTGCCAGCAGCCCCGGGACAGAGTACGAGCAGTACTTC. Its translation: CASSPGTEYEQYF.

There are a few counts of this clonotype. CDR3 loop: CASSFTLTGELFF. CDR3 in DNA: TGTGCCAGCAGTTTTACGTTGACAGGGGAACTGTTTTTT. V is TRBV6-5 and J is TRBJ1-4, with 8 bases that match TRBD1. The germline V gene encodes CDR1 MNHEY and CDR2 SVGAGI. This CDR3 region has 13 residues. The junction had 7 bases not matched to a gene; V was cut back by 4 bases and J by 12 bases.

The genes are TRBV3-1 and TRBJ2-1, with 13 bases lining up with TRBD2. After removal of 4 bases from V and 9 bases from J, the junction contained 6 bases not matched to a gene. CDR3 length: 15 residues. Germline values: CDR1 LGHDT, CDR2 YNNKEL (reference sequence). The chain's CDR3 is CASSRGLAGVPEQFF. Written as DNA, the CDR3 is TGTGCCAGCAGCCGAGGACTAGCGGGAGTGCCTGAGCAGTTCTTC.

This clonotype was seen a few times. The V call is TRBV29-1, the J call TRBJ2-5; no definite D call. Trimming took 2 bases from V and 2 from J, leaving 6 bases between them. Germline V gene data show CDR1 as SQVTM and CDR2 as ANQGSEA. The length of the CDR3 is 12 residues. CDR3: CSVEQTQETQYF. Here the CDR3 DNA reads TGCAGCGTTGAACAGACACAAGAGACCCAGTACTTC.

V and J are TRBV7-9 and TRBJ2-1; 10 bases align to TRBD2. From germline, CDR1 is SEHNR and CDR2 FQNEAQ (reference sequence). This CDR3 spans 15 amino acids. V lost 5 bases, J lost 6 bases, and 7 bases stayed unmatched. The CDR3 coding sequence is TGTGCCAGCAGCATCCCTAGCGGGAGCGGCAATGAGCAGTTCTTC. This codes for CASSIPSGSGNEQFF. The full variable domain, rest sourced from reference TRBV7-9 and TRBJ2-1, is DTGVSQNPRHKITKRGQNVTFRCDPISEHNRLYWYRQTLGQGPEFLTYFQNEAQLEKSRLLSDRFSAERPKGSFSTLEIQRTEQGDSAMYLCASSIPSGSGNEQFFGPGTRLTVL.

This clonotype was counted a few times. The chain recombines TRBV4-1 with TRBJ2-7; TRBD2 might be the D (6 bases). The germline V gene encodes CDR1 MGHRA and CDR2 YSYEKL. The CDR3 totals 17 residues. V was shortened by 0 bases and J by 7 bases, with 22 bases between the two germline ends. CDR3 nucleotide sequence: TGCGCCAGCAGCCAAGATGCCCCGGGACTTGGCGCGGTAGAGCAGTACTTC. It codes for CASSQDAPGLGAVEQYF.

A few counts support this clonotype. The rearrangement joins TRBV29-1 to TRBJ2-2, with D perhaps TRBD2 (5 bases). Germline lookup yields CDR1 SQVTM and CDR2 ANQGSEA. The CDR3 totals 11 residues. Trimming removed 7 bases at V and 6 bases at J, with 9 bases between. The CDR3 spells CSAEGPGELFF. The CDR3 coding sequence is TGCAGCGCCGAGGGTCCCGGGGAGCTGTTTTTT.

The J gene is TRBJ2-4, the V gene TRBV6-5; no clear D. Germline loops: CDR1 MNHEY, CDR2 SVGAGI. The length of the CDR3 is 17 residues. V was pared by 0 bases and J by 0 bases, with 12 bases between. In DNA, the CDR3 is TGTGCCAGCAGTTACTCAGTCCTAACCTTAGCCAAAAACATTCAGTACTTC. Its translation: CASSYSVLTLAKNIQYF.

The chain has TRBV12-3 or TRBV12-4 and TRBJ1-2; D might be TRBD1 (5 bases). This CDR3 is 13 amino acids long. The V end was cut by 5 bases, the J end by 6 bases, with 13 bases between. The CDR3 nucleotides read TGTGCCAGCAGTGACGGGACGCATCATGGCTACACCTTC. Protein product: CASSDGTHHGYTF.

The chain is built from TRBV20-1 and TRBJ1-4, with a tentative D call TRBD1 (5 bases). The CDR3 length is 11 residues. Trimming removed 5 bases from V and 8 bases from J, with 9 bases in between. Germline CDR1 DFQATT, CDR2 SNEGSKA (reference sequence). The CDR3: CSAGTWEKLFF. CDR3 nucleotides: TGCAGTGCTGGGACCTGGGAAAAACTGTTTTTT.

The rearrangement uses TRBV12-3 or TRBV12-4 and TRBJ2-1; D uncertain. V was shortened by 6 bases and J by 5 bases, with 20 bases between the two germline ends. CDR3 length: 16 residues. The CDR3 here is CASSRMETSRNNEQFF. DNA for the CDR3: TGTGCCAGCAGCAGGATGGAGACGTCGAGAAACAATGAGCAGTTCTTC.

This clonotype has more than one count but fewer than ten. The junction departs from the called germline gene at one end, perhaps through a read error. The chain is built from TRBV25-1 and TRBJ2-6; TRBD1 is a possible D gene (8 bases). The germline CDR1 and CDR2 sequences are MGHDK and SYGVNS. The CDR3 consists of 14 residues. The CDR3 loop reads CASSATGGANVLTF. In DNA form, the CDR3 reads TGTGCCAGCAGTGCTACAGGGGGGGCCAACGTCCTGACTTTT.

The CDR3 spells CASSLSGRATDTQYF. In DNA form, the CDR3 reads TGCGCCAGCAGCTTAAGCGGGAGGGCGACAGATACGCAGTATTTT. J is TRBJ2-3 and V is TRBV5-1; TRBD2 matches at 10 bases. Germline CDR1 and CDR2: SGHRS and YFSETQ. J was trimmed by 3 bases and V by 2 bases; bases with no gene match: 3. This CDR3 region has 15 residues.